The 31 T cell receptor beta chains below come from one sample, sequenced in a study of T-cell memory formation after mild COVID-19. TCRdb recomputed calls from the 5' RACE reads with MiXCR, one row per CDR3 protein. The table lists fewer than 350,000 distinct CDR3 sequences, roughly 13% of them singletons. The sample was PBMCs or a T cell subset sorted from them (not recorded which). All receptors derive from a man aged 18 to 30 who had mild COVID-19 (a few samples of this study predate the infection). Cell type and time point are not known.

This clonotype was found a few times. V usage is TRBV5-1 and J usage is TRBJ1-2; 9 bases map to TRBD1. The CDR3 consists of 14 residues. Germline assignment: CDR1 SGHRS and CDR2 YFSETQ. Trimming at V came to 1 base and at J to 6 bases, leaving 4 bases not matched to a gene. The CDR3 nucleotides read TGCGCCAGCAGCTTGAGTACAGGGGGCGATGGCTACACCTTC. This translates into CASSLSTGGDGYTF.

This clonotype was observed a handful of times. The chain recombines TRBV4-3 with TRBJ2-1, with TRBD1 matching over 7 bases. The CDR3 sequence is 13 residues long. Germline CDR1 and CDR2: LGHNA and YSLEER. J gave up 5 bases and V 3 bases, and 1 base lay outside the gene matches. The CDR3 DNA follows: TGCGCCAGCAGCCAGGGACAGCACAATGAGCAGTTCTTC. This encodes CASSQGQHNEQFF.

This clonotype was counted a few times. This chain links TRBV5-1 with TRBJ2-3; 12 bases line up with TRBD1. Germline loops: CDR1 SGHRS, CDR2 YFSETQ. The CDR3 has 16 residues. V shed 3 bases and J 0 bases; nucleotides not matched to a gene: 2. This CDR3 reads CASSWDRGLSTDTQYF. CDR3 in DNA: TGCGCCAGCAGCTGGGACAGGGGGCTAAGCACAGATACGCAGTATTTT.

This clonotype has more than one count but fewer than ten. The J gene is TRBJ1-5, the V gene TRBV25-1; D not certain. Germline V gives CDR1 MGHDK, CDR2 SYGVNS. Trimming removed 6 bases at V and 5 bases at J, with 14 bases between. CDR3 length: 14 amino acids. CDR3 nucleotides: TGTGCCAGCAGCTCGGCACGGGGAGATCAGCCCCAGCATTTT. Amino acid sequence: CASSSARGDQPQHF.

V and J are TRBV5-1 and TRBJ2-1; TRBD2 matches 7 bases. This CDR3 contains 14 residues. After removal of 4 bases from V and 4 bases from J, the junction contained 5 bases not matched to a gene. Looked up from germline, CDR1 is SGHRS and CDR2 is YFSETQ. CDR3 sequence (DNA): TGCGCCAGCAGCCGAGCGGGGAGGTACAATGAGCAGTTCTTC. As protein: CASSRAGRYNEQFF.

This clonotype occurred a few times. V usage is TRBV4-1 and J usage is TRBJ2-4; D perhaps matches TRBD1 (6 bases). The V gene lost 3 bases and the J gene lost 10 bases, with 16 bases spanning the gap. The CDR3 runs 14 residues. Looked up from germline, CDR1 is MGHRA and CDR2 is YSYEKL. In DNA form, the CDR3 reads TGCGCCAGCAGCCACAGGGGATCCAGCCGGATTCAGTACTTC. Translated: CASSHRGSSRIQYF.

This clonotype has only a few counts. This chain connects TRBV3-1 to TRBJ2-5, with no clear D. There are 14 residues in the CDR3. V was cut by 2 bases and J by 1 base, with 8 bases left in between. Germline values: CDR1 LGHDT, CDR2 YNNKEL (reference sequence). CDR3 residues: CASSQLTIQETQYF. The CDR3 nucleotides are TGTGCCAGCAGCCAACTTACTATCCAAGAGACCCAGTACTTC.

In this sample, this clonotype turned up a few times. The rearrangement links TRBV7-9 to TRBJ2-1; D may be TRBD1 or TRBD2 (5 bases each). This CDR3 has 14 residues. Germline CDR1 and CDR2: SEHNR and FQNEAQ (reference sequence). V lost 8 bases and J 8 bases, leaving 19 bases between the germline ends. CDR3 protein: CASPGRGPLDEQFF. In DNA form, the CDR3 reads TGTGCCAGCCCGGGTAGGGGACCTCTGGATGAGCAGTTCTTC.

This clonotype was observed at least ten times. V gene TRBV7-8 combines with J gene TRBJ1-2; 9 positions agree with TRBD1. Trimming cost V 5 bases and J 3 bases; bases outside gene matches: 7. The CDR3 is made up of 15 amino acids. Germline CDR1 is SGHVS and CDR2 is FQNEAQ. CDR3 coding DNA: TGTGCCAGCAGCCGCGGACAGGGGAGGTACTATGGCTACACCTTC. Translated, it gives CASSRGQGRYYGYTF.

This rearrangement joins TRBV7-2 to TRBJ2-2; D tentatively reads TRBD1 or TRBD2 (6 bases each). Germline values: CDR1 SGHTA, CDR2 FQGNSA. V was trimmed by 5 bases and J by 1 base, leaving 17 bases between them. CDR3 length equals 17 residues. The CDR3 is CASSPRSGARNTGELFF. The CDR3 nucleotides are TGTGCCAGCAGCCCAAGGTCGGGGGCCCGGAACACCGGGGAGCTGTTTTTT.

The table lists this clonotype with a few counts. V and J are TRBV5-1 and TRBJ1-3; 7 nucleotides align to TRBD1. This CDR3 region has 16 residues. Germline V gives CDR1 SGHRS, CDR2 YFSETQ. The ends lost 3 bases at V and 0 bases at J; junction bases unmatched: 6. For the CDR3, the DNA is TGCGCCAGCAGCTCCCGGGACAGCAGCTCTGGAAACACCATATATTTT. It yields the protein CASSSRDSSSGNTIYF.

The rearrangement joins TRBV7-9 to TRBJ1-1, with TRBD1 matching 7 bases. V lost 5 bases, J lost 5 bases, and 11 bases stayed unmatched. The CDR3 totals 15 residues. CDR1 is SEHNR and CDR2 is FQNEAQ in the germline V gene (reference sequence). Here the CDR3 DNA reads TGTGCCAGCAGCCGGAAAAACAGGGGCGGAACTGAAGCTTTCTTT. The encoded protein is CASSRKNRGGTEAFF.

This clonotype was picked up a small number of times. This rearrangement joins TRBV6-5 to TRBJ1-6, with TRBD1 matching 7 bases. The J segment lost 7 bases and the V segment lost 5 bases, leaving 8 bases of the junction unmatched. The CDR3 has 15 residues. CDR1 is MNHEY and CDR2 is SVGAGI in the germline V gene. The CDR3 protein is CASSPSTGANSPLHF. Written as DNA, the CDR3 is TGTGCCAGCAGTCCTTCTACAGGGGCCAATTCACCCCTCCACTTT.

This clonotype was seen more than once but under ten times. The chain uses TRBV20-1 and TRBJ2-5; no firm D call. V was trimmed by 4 bases and J by 7 bases, leaving 13 bases between them. Germline CDR1 DFQATT, CDR2 SNEGSKA (reference sequence). The CDR3 contains 12 residues. The CDR3 here is CSATSYLGTQYF. CDR3 coding DNA: TGCAGTGCTACCTCGTACCTGGGGACCCAGTACTTC.

Concerning this clonotype itself: A much more abundant neighbour one base away suggests this may be a read error. This chain connects TRBV11-2 to TRBJ1-1; D remains unclear. CDR3 size: 13 residues. Germline V gene lookup returns CDR1 SGHAT and CDR2 FQNNGV. CDR3 sequence: CGSSNGPNTEAFF. The CDR3 DNA follows: TGTGGCAGCAGCAATGGGCCGAACACTGAAGCTTTCTTT.

This clonotype was seen only a few times. The V and J genes are TRBV28 and TRBJ1-6, with 8 bases that match TRBD1. Germline loops: CDR1 MDHEN, CDR2 SYDVKM. The CDR3 totals 17 residues. The ends lost 5 bases at V and 4 bases at J; junction bases unmatched: 10. In DNA form, the CDR3 reads TGTGCCAGCAGTCAAGTTGGGACAGGAGTATATAATTCACCCCTCCACTTT. It translates to CASSQVGTGVYNSPLHF.

A few counts support this clonotype. The CDR3 coding sequence is TGTGCCAGCAGTTACCGGGGGGCCCAAAACATTCAGTACTTC. Residues: CASSYRGAQNIQYF. The chain joins TRBV6-6 to TRBJ2-4; TRBD2 is a possible D gene (7 bases). The CDR3 is 14 residues long. The V gene's germline CDR1 is MNHNY and CDR2 SVGAGI (reference sequence). Deletions cut 2 bases from V and 5 bases from J, with 10 bases between.

This clonotype occurred a few times. The chain couples TRBV9 to TRBJ2-1, with D unresolved. The V gene lost 0 bases and the J gene lost 4 bases, with 5 bases spanning the gap. This CDR3 has 13 residues. Germline V gives CDR1 SGDLS, CDR2 YYNGEE. CDR3 bases: TGTGCCAGCAGCGTAGATCAGTACAATGAGCAGTTCTTC. Amino acid sequence: CASSVDQYNEQFF. The full variable domain, completed using reference TRBV9 and TRBJ2-1, is DSGVTQTPKHLITATGQRVTLRCSPRSGDLSVYWYQQSLDQGLQFLIQYYNGEERAKGNILERFSAQQFPDLHSELNLSSLELGDSALYFCASSVDQYNEQFFGPGTRLTVL.

The chain has TRBV7-9 and TRBJ2-3; 9 bases match TRBD1. Germline V gene data show CDR1 as SEHNR and CDR2 as FQNEAQ (reference sequence). V lost 4 bases to trimming and J lost 6 bases; unmatched junction nucleotides: 8. The CDR3 spans 15 residues. CDR3 protein: CASSSGTGFVDTQYF. The CDR3 coding sequence is TGTGCCAGCAGCTCCGGGACAGGGTTCGTGGATACGCAGTATTTT.

The chain links TRBV4-1 to TRBJ2-1; 13 bases map to TRBD2. Per germline, CDR1 MGHRA and CDR2 YSYEKL. The CDR3 is made up of 15 amino acids. Trimming took 4 bases from V and 9 from J; bases not matched to a gene: 6. This CDR3 reads CASSLRLAGGREQFF. Here the CDR3 DNA reads TGCGCCAGCAGCCTCCGACTAGCGGGGGGCCGTGAGCAGTTCTTC.

The chain carries TRBV5-6 and TRBJ1-6; unclear D gene. Germline CDR1 is SGHDT and CDR2 is YYEEEE. The CDR3 is 13 residues long. The V end lost 6 bases, the J end lost 7 bases, and 11 bases lay between the germline ends. The CDR3 loop reads CASKYGGNSPLHF. CDR3 in DNA: TGTGCCAGCAAATACGGAGGGAATTCACCCCTCCACTTT. The full variable domain, completed using reference TRBV5-6 and TRBJ1-6, is DAGVTQSPTHLIKTRGQQVTLRCSPKSGHDTVSWYQQALGQGPQFIFQYYEEEERQRGNFPDRFSGHQFPNYSSELNVNALLLGDSALYLCASKYGGNSPLHFGNGTRLTVT.

This clonotype has more than one count but fewer than ten. The J gene is TRBJ1-2, the V gene TRBV6-6, with D tentatively TRBD1 (6 bases). Per the germline V gene, CDR1 is MNHNY and CDR2 is SVGAGI (reference sequence). Deletions cut 11 bases from V and 5 bases from J, with 15 bases between. The CDR3 is 12 amino acids. The CDR3 nucleotides are TGTGCCGGAAAACAGGGAGAATATGGCTACACCTTC. This gives the protein CAGKQGEYGYTF.

V is TRBV4-3 and J is TRBJ1-5; a possible D gene is TRBD1 (5 bases). Germline-derived CDR1 and CDR2 are LGHNA and YSLEER. V lost 2 bases to trimming and J lost 0 bases, with 8 bases between them. The CDR3 is 15 residues long. The CDR3 loop is CASSQIQGSNQPQHF. CDR3 nucleotides: TGCGCCAGCAGCCAAATTCAGGGTAGCAATCAGCCCCAGCATTTT.

This clonotype has just a few counts. The chain uses TRBV7-9 and TRBJ2-7; a possible D gene is TRBD1 (6 bases). Germline CDR1 reads SEHNR; CDR2 reads FQNEAQ (reference sequence). V was shortened by 3 bases and J by 4 bases, with 10 bases between the two germline ends. The CDR3 length is 13 residues. For the CDR3, the DNA is TGTGCCAGCAGCTTGTGGCAGGGGTACGAGCAGTACTTC. It encodes CASSLWQGYEQYF.

This clonotype was found a few times. The chain carries TRBV6-5 and TRBJ1-2, with no clear D. Germline loops: CDR1 MNHEY, CDR2 SVGAGI. This CDR3 comprises 11 residues. V dropped 6 bases and J dropped 5 bases, with 7 bases sitting between them. CDR3 nucleotides: TGTGCCAGCAGCGATGAGTATGGCTACACCTTC. This codes for CASSDEYGYTF.

This clonotype was seen more than once but under ten times. This rearrangement joins TRBV19 to TRBJ2-4; D is uncertain. Germline V gene data show CDR1 as LNHDA and CDR2 as SQIVND (reference sequence). This CDR3 contains 14 residues. With 3 bases removed from V and 9 bases from J, the gap between germline ends came to 15 bases. The CDR3: CASSITLARSIQYF. CDR3 nucleotide sequence: TGTGCCAGTAGTATTACCTTGGCCAGAAGCATTCAGTACTTC.

CDR3 DNA sequence: TGTGCCAGCAGTTACGGTCTCTCCTACTCTGGGGCCAACGTCCTGACTTTC. Residues: CASSYGLSYSGANVLTF. The rearrangement uses TRBV6-6 and TRBJ2-6; D unresolved. V lost 2 bases to trimming and J lost 0 bases, with 11 bases between them. This CDR3 is 17 amino acids long. Germline CDR1 is MNHNY and CDR2 is SVGAGI (reference sequence).

J is TRBJ1-1 and V is TRBV7-9; 7 bases fit TRBD1. The germline gives CDR1 SEHNR, CDR2 FQNEAQ (reference sequence). With V trimmed by 2 bases and J by 0 bases, 9 bases remained unmatched. The CDR3 has 17 residues. The CDR3 nucleotides read TGTGCCAGCAGCTTATCTTCGGCAGGGGGTATGAACACTGAAGCTTTCTTT. Translation: CASSLSSAGGMNTEAFF. The entire variable domain, with the rest obtained from reference TRBV7-9 and TRBJ1-1, is as follows: DTGVSQNPRHKITKRGQNVTFRCDPISEHNRLYWYRQTLGQGPEFLTYFQNEAQLEKSRLLSDRFSAERPKGSFSTLEIQRTEQGDSAMYLCASSLSSAGGMNTEAFFGQGTRLTVV.

The J gene is TRBJ2-7, the V gene TRBV5-4; D is undetermined. Germline V lookup: CDR1 SGHNT, CDR2 YYREEE (reference sequence). The CDR3 sequence is 14 residues long. Trimming cost V 0 bases and J 5 bases, with 12 bases left between them. The CDR3 is CASSLARQVHEQYF. DNA of the CDR3: TGTGCCAGCAGCTTGGCCCGGCAGGTCCACGAGCAGTACTTC.

V gene TRBV3-1 combines with J gene TRBJ2-3, with TRBD2 as a possible D gene (6 bases). V was clipped by 0 bases and J by 5 bases, with 15 bases between them. Germline assignment: CDR1 LGHDT and CDR2 YNNKEL (reference sequence). This CDR3 region has 16 residues. The CDR3 loop is CASSQDRWRGEDTQYF. The DNA for the CDR3 is TGTGCCAGCAGCCAAGATCGGTGGCGGGGTGAAGATACGCAGTATTTT.

The V and J genes are TRBV6-5 and TRBJ2-2; D is possibly TRBD1 (5 bases). The V gene's germline CDR1 is MNHEY and CDR2 SVGAGI. The ends were cut back, 7 bases at V and 2 bases at J, with 8 bases in the middle. The CDR3 totals 13 residues. The CDR3 protein is CASKTVNTGELFF. CDR3 bases: TGTGCCAGCAAGACAGTTAACACCGGGGAGCTGTTTTTT.